The source of this T cell receptor (beta chain) is a study of identical twins. Study observations and caveats: The same donors were not followed; conclusions instead depended on cross-sectional statistical analysis. Twin-shared out-of-frame alpha sequences showed excess low generation probability. The degree of excess twin sharing was weaker in beta out-of-frame sequences.

Notes on this clonotype: What it binds is not known.

Using its own MiXCR run on the 5' RACE reads, TCRdb lists one record per CDR3 protein. Of about 210,000 distinct CDR3 sequences in the sample, less than 9.5% were seen once. Germline loops: CDR1 ENHRY, CDR2 SYGVKD. The CDR3 consists of 13 residues. Trimming took 4 bases from V and 7 from J, leaving 14 bases between them. V is TRBV10-3 and J is TRBJ2-7; tentatively, D is TRBD1 (5 bases). Sequencing was carried out using memory (CD45RO+) T cells sorted from blood. This clonotype was obtained from a woman younger than 35 in good health. The CDR3 is CAISAQAPREQYF. The CDR3 DNA reads TGTGCCATCAGTGCACAGGCGCCGAGGGAGCAGTACTTC.